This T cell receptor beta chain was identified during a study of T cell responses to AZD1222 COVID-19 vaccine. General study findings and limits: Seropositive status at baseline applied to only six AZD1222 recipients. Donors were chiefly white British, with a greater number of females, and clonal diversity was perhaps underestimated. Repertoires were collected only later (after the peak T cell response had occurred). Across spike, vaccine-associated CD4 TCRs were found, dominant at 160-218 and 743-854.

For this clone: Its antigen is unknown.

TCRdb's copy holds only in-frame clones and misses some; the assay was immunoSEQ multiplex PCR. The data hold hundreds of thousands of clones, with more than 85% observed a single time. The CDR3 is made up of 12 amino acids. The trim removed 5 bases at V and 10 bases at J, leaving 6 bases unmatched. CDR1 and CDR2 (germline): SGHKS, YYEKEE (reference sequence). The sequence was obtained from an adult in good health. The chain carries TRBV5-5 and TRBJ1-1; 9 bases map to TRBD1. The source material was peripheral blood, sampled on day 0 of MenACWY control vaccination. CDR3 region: CASRHTGGAAFF. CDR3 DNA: TGTGCCAGCAGACATACAGGGGGCGCAGCTTTCTTT.